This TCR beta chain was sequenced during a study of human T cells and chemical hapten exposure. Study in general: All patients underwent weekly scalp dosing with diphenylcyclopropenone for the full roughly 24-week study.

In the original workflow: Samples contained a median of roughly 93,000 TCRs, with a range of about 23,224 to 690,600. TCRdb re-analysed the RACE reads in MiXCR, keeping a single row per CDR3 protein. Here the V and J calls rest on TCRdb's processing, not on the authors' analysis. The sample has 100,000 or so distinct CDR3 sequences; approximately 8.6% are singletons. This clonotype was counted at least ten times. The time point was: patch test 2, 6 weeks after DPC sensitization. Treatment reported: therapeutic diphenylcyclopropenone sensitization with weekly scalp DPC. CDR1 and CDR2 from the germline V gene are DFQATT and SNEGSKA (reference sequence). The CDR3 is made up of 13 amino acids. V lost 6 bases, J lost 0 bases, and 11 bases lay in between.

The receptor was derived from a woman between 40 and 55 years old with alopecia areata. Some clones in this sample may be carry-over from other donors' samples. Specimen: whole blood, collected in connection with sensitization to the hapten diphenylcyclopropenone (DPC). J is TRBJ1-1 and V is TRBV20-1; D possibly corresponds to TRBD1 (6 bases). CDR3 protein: CSAKPGVNTEAFF. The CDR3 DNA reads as TGCAGTGCAAAGCCAGGGGTGAACACTGAAGCTTTCTTT.